The sequence of this T cell receptor beta chain was determined in a study of blood T cell repertoires in COVID-19. Study context: From the United States, Italy and Spain came samples of acute and convalescent COVID-19. PBMCs, B-cell-depleted T cells, or T cells provided the cDNA or gDNA that made up the material.

Methods used by the authors: Quantification of nucleated cells was approximated via reference gene primer amplification. The repertoire was sequenced with immunoSEQ multiplex PCR; TCRdb's copy has only in-frame clones and lacks some. That table gives V, J and clone size, and the DNA gave D and trimming. The sample records some 56,000 clones, less than 85% being singletons. The ends were cut back, 2 bases at V and 3 bases at J, with 5 bases in the middle. The CDR3 loop spans 13 amino acids. Germline loops: CDR1 MNHNS, CDR2 SASEGT. The source material was peripheral blood. This receptor was obtained from a woman aged 45-59 years with active or convalescent COVID-19. The chain carries TRBV6-1 and TRBJ1-5; D ambiguous. CDR3 protein: CASSERYNQPQHF. DNA for the CDR3: TGTGCCAGCAGTGAACGGTACAATCAGCCCCAGCATTTT.